A single sample gave rise to the 27 T cell receptor beta chains below, sequenced in a study of T cell changes during pregnancy in multiple sclerosis. Assay: immunoSEQ multiplex PCR; the TCRdb copy retains only in-frame clones and omits some. The data contain roughly 83,000 clones, roughly nine tenths of them seen just once; the ten biggest clones take up roughly 4%. This material consisted of PBMCs, taken in the first trimester of pregnancy. These receptors all come from a female donor in good health, serving as a control in a pregnancy study. Some clones in this sample may be carry-over from other donors' samples.

The genes are TRBV4-3 and TRBJ1-2; tentatively, D is TRBD1 (5 bases). The germline CDR1 and CDR2 sequences are LGHNA and YSLEER. This CDR3 is built from 16 residues. The V end was cut by 1 base, the J end by 2 bases, with 14 bases between. CDR3 in amino acids: CASSQGKGFPNYGYTF. The CDR3 DNA reads TGCGCCAGCAGCCAAGGGAAGGGGTTCCCCAACTATGGCTACACCTTC.

This chain links TRBV27 with TRBJ1-6; 9 nucleotides line up with TRBD1. Germline lookup yields CDR1 MNHEY and CDR2 SMNVEV (reference sequence). This CDR3 is 15 amino acids long. V lost 3 bases and J lost 10; bases outside the gene matches: 7. The CDR3: CASSFDLQGASPLHF. CDR3 sequence (DNA): TGTGCCAGCAGTTTCGATCTACAGGGGGCGTCACCCCTCCACTTT.

J is TRBJ2-3 and V is TRBV28; no clear D. V lost 4 bases, J lost 5 bases, and 7 bases lay in between. Germline loops: CDR1 MDHEN, CDR2 SYDVKM. This CDR3 is 12 amino acids long. CDR3 DNA: TGTGCCAGCAGTTATCGACTAGATACGCAGTATTTT. Translated: CASSYRLDTQYF. Filled out from reference TRBV28 and TRBJ2-3, the complete variable domain reads DVKVTQSSRYLVKRTGEKVFLECVQDMDHENMFWYRQDPGLGLRLIYFSYDVKMKEKGDIPEGYSVSREKKERFSLILESASTNQTSMYLCASSYRLDTQYFGPGTRLTVL.

The chain links TRBV6-6 to TRBJ1-3; the D is unclear. The CDR3 extends over 14 amino acids. V was pared by 10 bases and J by 0 bases, with 13 bases between. Germline loops: CDR1 MNHNY, CDR2 SVGAGI (reference sequence). The DNA for the CDR3 is TGTGCCACCTTATCCGGAGACTCTGGAAACACCATATATTTT. The encoded protein is CATLSGDSGNTIYF.

This rearrangement joins TRBV6-1 to TRBJ1-2; perhaps TRBD1 as D (6 bases). The ends were cut back, 1 base at V and 7 bases at J, with 10 bases in the middle. The CDR3 has 13 residues. Germline V gives CDR1 MNHNS, CDR2 SASEGT. The CDR3 is CASSEGQGFGYTF. DNA of the CDR3: TGTGCCAGCAGTGAAGGGCAGGGGTTTGGCTACACCTTC.

The rearrangement links TRBV29-1 to TRBJ2-7; 9 bases map to TRBD2. Germline trimming cut 5 bases from V and 0 bases from J; bases unmatched to any gene: 5. This CDR3 is 14 amino acids long. Germline CDR1 is SQVTM and CDR2 is ANQGSEA. The CDR3 region has the DNA TGCAGCGTTATGCTAGCGGGAAACTCCTACGAGCAGTACTTC. This encodes CSVMLAGNSYEQYF.

The chain is built from TRBV4-1 and TRBJ2-7; 8 bases agree with TRBD1. Germline values: CDR1 MGHRA, CDR2 YSYEKL. The CDR3 totals 16 residues. Losses at the gene ends were 1 base for V and 3 bases for J; bases not matched to a gene: 8. The CDR3 spells CASSQGMTGVGYEQYF. The CDR3 region has the DNA TGCGCCAGCAGCCAAGGGATGACAGGGGTGGGCTACGAGCAGTACTTC.

V is TRBV6-6 and J is TRBJ2-5; 8 nucleotides line up with TRBD1. Trimming cost V 10 bases and J 2 bases; bases outside gene matches: 9. This CDR3 is 14 amino acids long. Germline loops: CDR1 MNHNY, CDR2 SVGAGI (reference sequence). CDR3 in amino acids: CATQTGTGQETQYF. The CDR3 DNA is TGTGCCACCCAAACCGGGACAGGACAAGAGACCCAGTACTTC.

This sequence joins TRBV27 and TRBJ1-6, with 8 bases matching TRBD1. V dropped 2 bases and J dropped 6; count of bases not matched to a gene: 3. This CDR3 region has 15 residues. In germline, CDR1 is MNHEY, CDR2 SMNVEV (reference sequence). This CDR3 reads CASSLRTGTNSPLHF. Written as DNA, the CDR3 is TGTGCCAGCAGTTTACGGACAGGGACTAATTCACCCCTCCACTTT.

The chain combines TRBV5-1 with TRBJ1-6; TRBD1 matches at 11 bases. In germline, CDR1 is SGHRS, CDR2 YFSETQ. The CDR3 totals 15 residues. The junction had 5 bases not matched to a gene; V was cut back by 2 bases and J by 10 bases. The CDR3, as DNA: TGCGCCAGCAGCTTACCGGGACAGGGGGACTCACCCCTCCACTTT. Its translation: CASSLPGQGDSPLHF.

The chain is built from TRBV4-1 and TRBJ2-1; D is ambiguous. The germline CDR1 and CDR2 sequences are MGHRA and YSYEKL. V was trimmed by 0 bases and J by 7 bases, leaving 4 bases between them. The CDR3 loop spans 12 amino acids. The DNA of the CDR3 is TGCGCCAGCAGCCAAGATATTAATGAGCAGTTCTTC. This encodes CASSQDINEQFF.

This clone was recorded once. The chain links TRBV5-5 to TRBJ2-7; a possible D gene is TRBD1 (6 bases). Trimming stripped 4 bases from V and 2 bases from J, with 10 bases between. Germline assignment: CDR1 SGHKS and CDR2 YYEKEE (reference sequence). This CDR3 region has 13 residues. The CDR3 DNA sequence: TGTGCCAGCAGCCCCGGGGACACCTACGAGCAGTACTTC. This encodes CASSPGDTYEQYF. Drawing the rest from reference TRBV5-5 and TRBJ2-7, the complete variable domain is DAGVTQSPTHLIKTRGQQVTLRCSPISGHKSVSWYQQVLGQGPQFIFQYYEKEERGRGNFPDRFSARQFPNYSSELNVNALLLGDSALYLCASSPGDTYEQYFGPGTRLTVT.

The rearrangement uses TRBV28 and TRBJ1-1; no definite D call. V lost 6 bases and J 3 bases, leaving 8 bases between the germline ends. This CDR3 contains 12 residues. Germline loops: CDR1 MDHEN, CDR2 SYDVKM. The CDR3 reads CASSLLYTEAFF. CDR3 coding DNA: TGTGCCAGCAGCTTACTCTACACTGAAGCTTTCTTT. Using reference TRBV28 and TRBJ1-1 for the parts outside the CDR3, the full variable domain is DVKVTQSSRYLVKRTGEKVFLECVQDMDHENMFWYRQDPGLGLRLIYFSYDVKMKEKGDIPEGYSVSREKKERFSLILESASTNQTSMYLCASSLLYTEAFFGQGTRLTVV.

This clone was counted only a few times. The J gene is TRBJ2-3, the V gene TRBV6-4; maybe TRBD2 (6 bases). The CDR3 extends over 15 amino acids. V shed 3 bases and J shed 3 bases, with 13 bases lying between them. Germline values: CDR1 MRHNA, CDR2 SNTAGT. For the CDR3, the DNA is TGTGCCAGCAGTGAAACTGCGGGGACTACAGATACGCAGTATTTT. Residues: CASSETAGTTDTQYF.

The V call is TRBV18, the J call TRBJ1-1; D not resolved. The V gene lost 2 bases and the J gene lost 1 base, with 17 bases spanning the gap. The CDR3 is 17 residues long. Germline CDR1 KGHSH, CDR2 LQKENI. The CDR3 spells CASSPTGAGPKNTEAFF. CDR3 nucleotides: TGTGCCAGCTCACCAACGGGAGCTGGGCCTAAGAACACTGAAGCTTTCTTT. The variable domain in full, completed from reference TRBV18 and TRBJ1-1, reads NAGVMQNPRHLVRRRGQEARLRCSPMKGHSHVYWYRQLPEEGLKFMVYLQKENIIDESGMPKERFSAEFPKEGPSILRIQQVVRGDSAAYFCASSPTGAGPKNTEAFFGQGTRLTVV.

The gene calls are TRBV6-1 and TRBJ2-7; D is ambiguous. There are 15 residues in the CDR3. CDR1 and CDR2 from the germline V gene are MNHNS and SASEGT. V was clipped by 6 bases and J by 3 bases, with 18 bases between them. CDR3 sequence reads: CASRPESRVGYEQYF. In DNA, the CDR3 is TGTGCCAGCAGGCCAGAGAGCCGGGTCGGCTACGAGCAGTACTTC.

This clone was counted once. The chain is built from TRBV7-4 and TRBJ2-6; D is unresolved. This CDR3 contains 14 residues. V lost 4 bases to trimming and J lost 5 bases, with 9 bases between them. Germline values: CDR1 SGHVT, CDR2 SQSDAQ. For the CDR3, the DNA is TGTGCCAGCAGCTCACAAAGTCGGGCCAACGTCCTGACTTTC. Encoded protein: CASSSQSRANVLTF.

The V gene is TRBV6-1, the J gene TRBJ1-2; possibly TRBD1 for D (5 bases). Trimming left V 5 bases short and J 4 bases short, with 11 bases between. CDR3 length equals 13 residues. Germline loops: CDR1 MNHNS, CDR2 SASEGT. The CDR3 loop is CASSLRQFYGYTF. The CDR3 DNA sequence: TGTGCCAGCAGTCTTAGACAGTTCTATGGCTACACCTTC.

This clone was found once. The chain employs TRBV7-6 and TRBJ1-5; no reliable D call. Between the trimmed V and J ends, which lost 8 bases and 6 bases, there was a span of 20 bases. CDR1 and CDR2 from the germline V gene are SGHVS and FNYEAQ. CDR3 size: 15 residues. In nucleotides, the CDR3 is TGTGCCAGCTCCCCGACTGATGCTCTTGGTCAGCCCCAGCATTTT. Amino acids: CASSPTDALGQPQHF.

The CDR3 sequence: CASSGGSVDTQYF. CDR3 sequence (DNA): TGCGCCAGCAGCGGCGGGTCGGTAGATACGCAGTATTTT. V is TRBV4-3 and J is TRBJ2-3, with D possibly matching TRBD2 (5 bases). The CDR3 extends over 13 amino acids. Trimming shortened V by 5 bases and J by 5 bases, and 11 bases separated the two germline ends. Germline values: CDR1 LGHNA, CDR2 YSLEER.

The genes are TRBV2 and TRBJ2-7; 12 nucleotides agree with TRBD2. The trim removed 8 bases at V and 4 bases at J, leaving 6 bases unmatched. Germline V CDR1 and CDR2: SNHLY, FYNNEI. This CDR3 is 14 amino acids long. In DNA form, the CDR3 reads TGTGCCAGCTCCGGACTAGCGGGGCAGTACGAGCAGTACTTC. Translation: CASSGLAGQYEQYF.

The rearrangement joins TRBV29-1 to TRBJ1-1, with 7 bases that match TRBD1. The CDR3 consists of 13 residues. The germline gives CDR1 SQVTM, CDR2 ANQGSEA. With 4 bases clipped from V and 8 bases from J, the junction kept 10 bases outside the gene matches. In DNA, the CDR3 is TGCAGCGTTGGATATGGGACAGCTCGGGAAGCTTTCTTT. It translates to CSVGYGTAREAFF.

The chain recombines TRBV4-1 with TRBJ2-3; TRBD2 matches at 9 bases. Germline V gene data show CDR1 as MGHRA and CDR2 as YSYEKL. This CDR3 comprises 17 residues. V shed 4 bases and J 1 base; nucleotides not matched to a gene: 9. The CDR3 region is CASSPGGASGGTDTQYF. The CDR3 DNA reads as TGCGCCAGCAGCCCAGGGGGAGCTAGCGGGGGCACAGATACGCAGTATTTT.

The chain recombines TRBV4-2 with TRBJ2-5; 8 nucleotides match TRBD2. Germline assignment: CDR1 LGHNA and CDR2 YNFKEQ. This CDR3 region has 19 residues. Unmatched junction bases numbered 15, after V lost 1 base and J lost 2 bases. CDR3 DNA: TGTGCCAGCAGCCAAGTCAGGCTTAGGCTAGCGGGCTTACAAGAGACCCAGTACTTC. As protein: CASSQVRLRLAGLQETQYF.

The chain has TRBV6-1 and TRBJ2-7; a possible D gene is TRBD2 (7 bases). Per germline, CDR1 MNHNS and CDR2 SASEGT. The V gene lost 8 bases and the J gene lost 2 bases, with 13 bases spanning the gap. CDR3 length equals 13 residues. The CDR3 DNA sequence: TGTGCCAGCGGGGGGGCCCACCCCTACGAGCAGTACTTC. Its translation: CASGGAHPYEQYF.

V and J are TRBV29-1 and TRBJ1-1; weak D call: TRBD1 (6 bases). Trimming took off 3 bases at V and 10 bases at J, with 12 bases between the two ends. The V gene's germline CDR1 is SQVTM and CDR2 ANQGSEA. The CDR3 spans 11 residues. The CDR3 DNA reads TGCAGCGTTGATTGGCAGGGGCTAGCTTTCTTT. This sequence encodes CSVDWQGLAFF.

The chain links TRBV19 to TRBJ1-4; D gene ambiguous. Trimming took 0 bases from V and 8 from J, leaving 16 bases between them. The CDR3 totals 16 residues. Germline V gives CDR1 LNHDA, CDR2 SQIVND (reference sequence). In nucleotides, the CDR3 is TGTGCCAGTAGTATAGATGGCCGTGGGAGAGTCGAAAAACTGTTTTTT. As protein: CASSIDGRGRVEKLFF.